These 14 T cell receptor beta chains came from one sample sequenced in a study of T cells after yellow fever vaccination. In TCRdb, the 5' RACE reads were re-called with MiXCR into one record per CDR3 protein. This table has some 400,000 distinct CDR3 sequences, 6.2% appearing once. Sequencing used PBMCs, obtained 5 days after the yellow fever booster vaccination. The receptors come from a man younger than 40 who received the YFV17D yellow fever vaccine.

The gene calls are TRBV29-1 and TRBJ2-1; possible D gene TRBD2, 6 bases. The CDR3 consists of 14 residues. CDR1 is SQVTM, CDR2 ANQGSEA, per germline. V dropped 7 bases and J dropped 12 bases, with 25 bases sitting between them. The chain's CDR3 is CSATRGLQGLGQFF. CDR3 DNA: TGCAGCGCCACCCGGGGACTTCAAGGGTTGGGGCAGTTCTTC.

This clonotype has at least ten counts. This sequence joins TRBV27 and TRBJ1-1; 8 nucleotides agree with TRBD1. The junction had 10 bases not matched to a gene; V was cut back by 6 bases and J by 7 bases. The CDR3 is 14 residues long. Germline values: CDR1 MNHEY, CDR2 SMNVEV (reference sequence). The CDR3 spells CASSSGTGRIEAFF. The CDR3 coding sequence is TGTGCCAGCAGCTCGGGGACAGGTAGGATTGAAGCTTTCTTT.

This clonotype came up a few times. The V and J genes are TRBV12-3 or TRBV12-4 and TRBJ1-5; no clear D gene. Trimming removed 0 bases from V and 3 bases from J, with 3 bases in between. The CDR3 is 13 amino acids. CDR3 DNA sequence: TGTGCCAGCAGTTTAGCCGACAATCAGCCCCAGCATTTT. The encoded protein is CASSLADNQPQHF.

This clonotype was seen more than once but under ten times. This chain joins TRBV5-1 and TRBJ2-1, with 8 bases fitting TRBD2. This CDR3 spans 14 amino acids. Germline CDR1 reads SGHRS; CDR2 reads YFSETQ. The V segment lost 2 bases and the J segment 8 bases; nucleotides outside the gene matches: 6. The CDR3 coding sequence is TGCGCCAGCAGCTTAGGTAGCGGGATCTATGAGCAGTTCTTC. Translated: CASSLGSGIYEQFF.

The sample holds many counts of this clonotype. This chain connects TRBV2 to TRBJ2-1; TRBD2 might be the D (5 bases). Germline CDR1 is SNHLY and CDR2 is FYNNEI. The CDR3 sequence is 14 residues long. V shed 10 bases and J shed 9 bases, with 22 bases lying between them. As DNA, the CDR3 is TGTGCCAACGATGCGGGTATAGCGAAAGGTGAGCAGTTCTTC. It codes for CANDAGIAKGEQFF.

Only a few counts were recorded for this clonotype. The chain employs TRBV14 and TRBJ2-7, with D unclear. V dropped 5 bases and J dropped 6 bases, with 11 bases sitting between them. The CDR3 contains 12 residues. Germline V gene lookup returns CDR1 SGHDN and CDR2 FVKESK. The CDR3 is CASSTSGVEQYF. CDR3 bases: TGTGCCAGCAGCACAAGTGGGGTCGAGCAGTACTTC.

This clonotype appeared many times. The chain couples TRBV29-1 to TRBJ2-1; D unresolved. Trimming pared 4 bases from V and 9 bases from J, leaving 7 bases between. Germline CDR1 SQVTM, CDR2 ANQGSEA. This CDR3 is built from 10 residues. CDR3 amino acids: CSVVSGEQFF. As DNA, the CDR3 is TGCAGCGTTGTGTCCGGTGAGCAGTTCTTC.

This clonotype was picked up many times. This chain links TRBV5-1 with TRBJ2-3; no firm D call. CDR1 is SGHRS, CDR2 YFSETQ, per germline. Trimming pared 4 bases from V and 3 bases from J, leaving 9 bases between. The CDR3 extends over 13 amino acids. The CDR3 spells CASSLLVTDTQYF. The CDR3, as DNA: TGCGCCAGCAGCCTCCTCGTGACAGATACGCAGTATTTT.

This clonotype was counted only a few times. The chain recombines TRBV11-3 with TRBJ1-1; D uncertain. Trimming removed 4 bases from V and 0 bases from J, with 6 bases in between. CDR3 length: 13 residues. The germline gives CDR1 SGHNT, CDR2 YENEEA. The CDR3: CASSSNMNTEAFF. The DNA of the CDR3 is TGTGCCAGCAGCTCGAACATGAACACTGAAGCTTTCTTT. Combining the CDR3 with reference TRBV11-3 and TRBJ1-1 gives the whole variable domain EAGVVQSPRYKIIEKKQPVAFWCNPISGHNTLYWYLQNLGQGPELLIRYENEEAVDDSQLPKDRFSAERLKGVDSTLKIQPAELGDSAVYLCASSSNMNTEAFFGQGTRLTVV.

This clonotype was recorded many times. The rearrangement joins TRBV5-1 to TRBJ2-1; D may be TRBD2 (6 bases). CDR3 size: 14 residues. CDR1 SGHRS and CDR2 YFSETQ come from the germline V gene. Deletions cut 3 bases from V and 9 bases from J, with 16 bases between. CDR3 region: CASSYRGALGEQFF. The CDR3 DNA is TGCGCCAGCAGCTATCGCGGGGCATTGGGTGAGCAGTTCTTC. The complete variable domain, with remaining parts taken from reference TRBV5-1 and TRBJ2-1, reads KAGVTQTPRYLIKTRGQQVTLSCSPISGHRSVSWYQQTPGQGLQFLFEYFSETQRNKGNFPGRFSGRQFSNSRSEMNVSTLELGDSALYLCASSYRGALGEQFFGPGTRLTVL.

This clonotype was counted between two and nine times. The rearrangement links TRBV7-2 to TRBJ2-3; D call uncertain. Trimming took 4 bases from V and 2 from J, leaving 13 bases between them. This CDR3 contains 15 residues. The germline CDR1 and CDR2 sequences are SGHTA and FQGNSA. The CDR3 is CASSSRPLPTDTQYF. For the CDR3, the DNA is TGTGCCAGCAGCTCTAGACCCCTTCCCACAGATACGCAGTATTTT.

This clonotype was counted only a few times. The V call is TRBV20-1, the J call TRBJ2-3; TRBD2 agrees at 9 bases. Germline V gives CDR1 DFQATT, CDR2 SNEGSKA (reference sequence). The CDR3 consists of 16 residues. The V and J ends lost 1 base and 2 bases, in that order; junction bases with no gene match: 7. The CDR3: CSARANGGRVTDTQYF. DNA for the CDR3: TGCAGTGCTAGAGCGAATGGCGGGAGGGTCACAGATACGCAGTATTTT.

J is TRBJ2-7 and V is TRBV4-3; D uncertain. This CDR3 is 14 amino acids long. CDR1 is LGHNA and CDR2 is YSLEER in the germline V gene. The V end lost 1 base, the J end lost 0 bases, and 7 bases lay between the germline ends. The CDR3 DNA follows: TGCGCCAGCAGCCAAGTTGACAACTCCTACGAGCAGTACTTC. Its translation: CASSQVDNSYEQYF.

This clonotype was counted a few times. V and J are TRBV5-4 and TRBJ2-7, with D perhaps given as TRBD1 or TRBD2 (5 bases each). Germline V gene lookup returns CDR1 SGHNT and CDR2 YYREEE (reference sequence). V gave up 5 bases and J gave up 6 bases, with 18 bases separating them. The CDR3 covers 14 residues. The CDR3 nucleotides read TGTGCCAGCAGGGGGACCCCTGAGAGTGGCGAGCAGTACTTC. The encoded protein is CASRGTPESGEQYF.